The 9 T cell receptor beta chains in this list originate from one sample, sequenced in a study of blood T cell repertoires in COVID-19. The assay was immunoSEQ multiplex PCR, and TCRdb's table has in-frame clones only and misses some. The sample lists about 110,000 clones, about four fifths seen once, with more than 3.5% in the top ten. Specimen: peripheral blood. The source of these receptors is a woman in her seventies with acute or convalescent COVID-19.

V usage is TRBV5-1 and J usage is TRBJ2-2; 10 positions agree with TRBD2. Germline-derived CDR1 and CDR2 are SGHRS and YFSETQ. The junction had 8 bases not matched to a gene; V was cut back by 0 bases and J by 6 bases. The CDR3 is 17 residues long. In DNA, the CDR3 is TGCGCCAGCAGCTTGGGGGCTCCTAGCGGGGGTTCCGGGGAGCTGTTTTTT. It codes for CASSLGAPSGGSGELFF. Supplemented by reference TRBV5-1 and TRBJ2-2, the full variable domain reads KAGVTQTPRYLIKTRGQQVTLSCSPISGHRSVSWYQQTPGQGLQFLFEYFSETQRNKGNFPGRFSGRQFSNSRSEMNVSTLELGDSALYLCASSLGAPSGGSGELFFGEGSRLTVL.

The chain links TRBV4-2 to TRBJ1-4; no reliable D call. The ends were cut back, 3 bases at V and 8 bases at J, with 16 bases in the middle. Per germline, CDR1 LGHNA and CDR2 YNFKEQ. The CDR3 contains 15 residues. The CDR3 sequence: CASSQENSVSEKLFF. In DNA, the CDR3 is TGTGCCAGCAGCCAGGAAAACAGTGTCAGCGAAAAACTGTTTTTT.

The genes are TRBV20-1 and TRBJ2-1, with D tentatively TRBD2 (6 bases). This CDR3 comprises 14 residues. Trimming took off 3 bases at V and 7 bases at J, with 16 bases between the two ends. Germline V gene lookup returns CDR1 DFQATT and CDR2 SNEGSKA (reference sequence). CDR3 nucleotides: TGCAGTGCTAGTAACCGGAGACTAGTGAATGAGCAGTTCTTC. Protein: CSASNRRLVNEQFF.

The chain couples TRBV19 to TRBJ2-3, with 14 bases matching TRBD2. The CDR3 consists of 16 residues. Looked up from germline, CDR1 is LNHDA and CDR2 is SQIVND (reference sequence). Trimming at V came to 1 base and at J to 8 bases, leaving 5 bases not matched to a gene. For the CDR3, the DNA is TGTGCCAGTAGTATAGGACTAGCGGGGGGGCAGGGTACGCAGTATTTT. This sequence encodes CASSIGLAGGQGTQYF.

The gene calls are TRBV7-8 and TRBJ1-2; D ambiguous. Trimming took 5 bases from V and 5 from J, leaving 9 bases between them. Germline loops: CDR1 SGHVS, CDR2 FQNEAQ. The CDR3 spans 12 residues. CDR3 sequence reads: CASSPQMYGYTF. The CDR3 nucleotides are TGTGCCAGCAGCCCCCAAATGTATGGCTACACCTTC.

This clone has a handful of counts. The V call is TRBV3-1 (or the pseudogene TRBV3-2), the J call TRBJ2-2; the D is unclear. From germline, CDR1 is LGHDT and CDR2 YNNKEL (reference sequence). V was trimmed by 1 base and J by 6 bases, leaving 12 bases between them. The length of the CDR3 is 15 residues. For the CDR3, the DNA is TGTGCCAGCAGCCAAGTCTCCCGCCAGGCCGGGGAGCTGTTTTTT. Translated: CASSQVSRQAGELFF.

The V and J genes are TRBV10-3 and TRBJ1-1; unclear D gene. V was trimmed by 8 bases and J by 1 base, leaving 11 bases between them. This CDR3 is built from 13 residues. Germline V gene data show CDR1 as ENHRY and CDR2 as SYGVKD. CDR3 sequence: CAISETTNTEAFF. CDR3 nucleotides: TGTGCCATCTCCGAGACAACGAACACTGAAGCTTTCTTT.

This rearrangement joins TRBV5-6 to TRBJ1-6; D remains unclear. Trimming pared 2 bases from V and 0 bases from J, leaving 6 bases between. This CDR3 comprises 15 residues. Germline V gene lookup returns CDR1 SGHDT and CDR2 YYEEEE. In nucleotides, the CDR3 is TGTGCCAGCAGCTTTGGGAGCTCCTATAATTCACCCCTCCACTTT. Its translation is CASSFGSSYNSPLHF.

This chain uses TRBV7-9 with TRBJ2-5; D not certain. Germline CDR1 reads SEHNR; CDR2 reads FQNEAQ (reference sequence). The V end lost 4 bases, the J end lost 5 bases, and 8 bases lay between the germline ends. CDR3 length: 12 residues. The CDR3 loop reads CASSSGSETQYF. The CDR3 region has the DNA TGTGCCAGCAGCTCAGGTTCCGAGACCCAGTACTTC. Variable domain in full (rest from reference TRBV7-9 and TRBJ2-5): DTGVSQNPRHKITKRGQNVTFRCDPISEHNRLYWYRQTLGQGPEFLTYFQNEAQLEKSRLLSDRFSAERPKGSFSTLEIQRTEQGDSAMYLCASSSGSETQYFGPGTRLLVL.